A single T cell receptor beta chain is shown here with its context. Antigen specificity is unknown. From germline, CDR1 is MRHNA and CDR2 SNTAGT. Trimming left V 6 bases short and J 8 bases short, with 13 bases between. The CDR3 loop spans 13 amino acids. The data were obtained in a study of Ad26.COV2.S vaccination and SARS-CoV-2 variants. Study-wide points: The study found higher spike-specific TCR breadth in vaccine than placebo recipients. Vaccine and placebo recipients had comparable breadth of non-spike TCRs. Measures of TCR breadth and depth may have fallen short of total T cell responses.

Here immunoSEQ multiplex PCR was the method, and the copy in TCRdb shows in-frame clones only, minus some. The table includes more than 150,000 clones, around 88% detected once. The sample in question was peripheral blood, obtained after recovery from COVID-19. The chain has TRBV6-4 and TRBJ1-4; tentatively, D is TRBD1 (5 bases). This clonotype was obtained from a human donor who had recovered from COVID-19. In DNA, the CDR3 is TGTGCCAGCAGCCGGGACTTCGGCGAAAAACTGTTTTTT. This sequence encodes CASSRDFGEKLFF.